This entry lists 25 T cell receptor beta chains sequenced from one sample in a study of graft-versus-host responses after intestinal transplantation. No antigens are known for them. The table came from immunoSEQ multiplex PCR; TCRdb's copy has only in-frame clones and leaves some out. The table has around 100,000 clones, approximately 90% seen once. Material: unstimulated CD4+ T cells sorted from spleen or lymph node cells, obtained before transplant. The receptors shown here come from a human donor who was the organ donor for an intestinal transplant.

This clone was recorded a few times. Other DNA variants within this sample encode the same CDR3. The rearrangement uses TRBV5-1 and TRBJ2-2; D is unresolved. The germline V gene encodes CDR1 SGHRS and CDR2 YFSETQ. The CDR3 runs to 14 residues. Deletions cut 0 bases from V and 1 base from J, with 4 bases between. The chain's CDR3 is CASSLGQNTGELFF. The CDR3 DNA sequence: TGCGCCAGCAGCTTGGGACAGAACACCGGGGAGCTGTTTTTT.

V and J are TRBV6-1 and TRBJ1-1, with D unresolved. V lost 4 bases, J lost 3 bases, and 12 bases lay in between. The CDR3 spans 14 residues. CDR1 and CDR2 (germline): MNHNS, SASEGT. DNA for the CDR3: TGTGCCAGCAGTGTACAACCAAGCGACACTGAAGCTTTCTTT. Encoded protein: CASSVQPSDTEAFF.

The rearrangement links TRBV29-1 to TRBJ2-7; perhaps TRBD2 as D (6 bases). V gave up 7 bases and J gave up 0 bases, with 16 bases separating them. Per the germline V gene, CDR1 is SQVTM and CDR2 is ANQGSEA. This CDR3 has 14 residues. Written as DNA, the CDR3 is TGCAGCGCACTTTCCCGGGACTTCTCCTACGAGCAGTACTTC. Translated, it gives CSALSRDFSYEQYF.

V is TRBV6-5 and J is TRBJ1-1; no clear D gene. Trimming took 4 bases from V and 11 from J, leaving 14 bases between them. The CDR3 length is 12 residues. From germline, CDR1 is MNHEY and CDR2 SVGAGI. CDR3 coding DNA: TGTGCCAGCAGTTTGGGTCCGGGGAAGGCTTTCTTT. Protein sequence: CASSLGPGKAFF.

CDR3 region: CACHTGVGGYTF. CDR3 DNA sequence: TGTGCCTGCCATACAGGGGTTGGAGGCTACACCTTC. The rearrangement links TRBV30 to TRBJ1-2; 7 bases align to TRBD1. V dropped 6 bases and J dropped 8; count of bases not matched to a gene: 9. CDR1 is GTSNPN, CDR2 SVGIG, per germline (reference sequence). This CDR3 is built from 12 residues.

This clone appeared a single time. V is TRBV6-6 and J is TRBJ2-7, with TRBD1 identical over 10 bases. Germline CDR1 and CDR2: MNHNY and SVGAGI (reference sequence). The CDR3 covers 12 residues. The V and J ends lost 8 bases and 4 bases, in that order; junction bases with no gene match: 2. CDR3 nucleotides: TGTGCCAGCGGGACAGGGGAATACGAGCAGTACTTC. Protein product: CASGTGEYEQYF.

The J gene is TRBJ1-5, the V gene TRBV7-2; D not resolved. V was trimmed by 5 bases and J by 0 bases, leaving 11 bases between them. Germline lookup yields CDR1 SGHTA and CDR2 FQGNSA. There are 15 residues in the CDR3. CDR3 loop: CASSGQDDSNQPQHF. DNA for the CDR3: TGTGCCAGCAGCGGTCAGGATGATAGCAATCAGCCCCAGCATTTT.

The chain joins TRBV18 to TRBJ1-2, with 7 bases fitting TRBD1. Germline CDR1 KGHSH, CDR2 LQKENI. The CDR3 has 13 residues. V shed 5 bases, J shed 6 bases, and the junction held 6 bases outside the gene matches. The CDR3 DNA sequence: TGTGCCAGCTCAACAGACAGGGATAATGGCTACACCTTC. This translates into CASSTDRDNGYTF.

The chain couples TRBV7-2 to TRBJ1-5; D is possibly TRBD1 (5 bases). V was shortened by 1 base and J by 6 bases, with 13 bases between the two germline ends. Germline values: CDR1 SGHTA, CDR2 FQGNSA. The CDR3 contains 15 residues. In DNA, the CDR3 is TGTGCCAGCAGCTTAGGAGGCGGGGCGGGTCAGCCCCAGCATTTT. This sequence encodes CASSLGGGAGQPQHF.

This clone was recorded once. J is TRBJ1-2 and V is TRBV5-4; 7 bases match TRBD1. V lost 3 bases, J lost 8 bases, and 7 bases stayed unmatched. Germline loops: CDR1 SGHNT, CDR2 YYREEE (reference sequence). CDR3 length: 13 residues. The CDR3 DNA follows: TGTGCCAGCAGCTCCAGGACAGGCGTAGGCTACACCTTC. Its translation is CASSSRTGVGYTF.

This clone was observed once. The V and J genes are TRBV5-1 and TRBJ2-5, with TRBD2 identical over 14 bases. With 4 bases clipped from V and 4 bases from J, the junction kept 3 bases outside the gene matches. The CDR3 is made up of 15 amino acids. Germline CDR1 SGHRS, CDR2 YFSETQ. The CDR3 DNA sequence: TGCGCCAGCAGCGGTGGACTAGCGGGAGGAGAGACCCAGTACTTC. It encodes CASSGGLAGGETQYF. The entire variable domain, with the rest obtained from reference TRBV5-1 and TRBJ2-5, is as follows: KAGVTQTPRYLIKTRGQQVTLSCSPISGHRSVSWYQQTPGQGLQFLFEYFSETQRNKGNFPGRFSGRQFSNSRSEMNVSTLELGDSALYLCASSGGLAGGETQYFGPGTRLLVL.

V is TRBV5-1 and J is TRBJ2-1, with D unresolved. This CDR3 has 13 residues. Trimming cost V 0 bases and J 5 bases, with 6 bases left between them. Germline-derived CDR1 and CDR2 are SGHRS and YFSETQ. In DNA form, the CDR3 reads TGCGCCAGCAGCTTGGGGTGGGACAATGAGCAGTTCTTC. This gives the protein CASSLGWDNEQFF.

The chain links TRBV7-9 to TRBJ1-5; 8 bases align to TRBD1. CDR1 and CDR2 (germline): SEHNR, FQNEAQ (reference sequence). The CDR3 is made up of 14 amino acids. V was pared by 3 bases and J by 2 bases, with 0 bases of the junction left unmatched. CDR3 amino acids: CASSLTGGNQPQHF. The CDR3 nucleotides are TGTGCCAGCAGCTTGACAGGGGGCAATCAGCCCCAGCATTTT.

In DNA form, the CDR3 reads TGTGCCAGCAGCTTAAGACAGAGCCAAGAGACCCAGTACTTC. It translates to CASSLRQSQETQYF. The chain is built from TRBV11-2 and TRBJ2-5; D might be TRBD1 (5 bases). Trimming took off 2 bases at V and 1 base at J, with 8 bases between the two ends. CDR1 and CDR2 (germline): SGHAT, FQNNGV. This CDR3 comprises 14 residues.

The chain combines TRBV5-4 with TRBJ2-5, with D possibly TRBD2 on 6 matching bases. Germline V gene lookup returns CDR1 SGHNT and CDR2 YYREEE (reference sequence). V shed 5 bases and J shed 9 bases, with 17 bases lying between them. CDR3 size: 13 residues. The CDR3 loop reads CASSGGTEGAQYF. DNA of the CDR3: TGTGCCAGCAGTGGGGGGACCGAGGGTGCCCAGTACTTC.

This chain uses TRBV29-1 with TRBJ2-3; D unclear. Germline lookup yields CDR1 SQVTM and CDR2 ANQGSEA. The CDR3 is made up of 14 amino acids. V lost 4 bases to trimming and J lost 0 bases, with 11 bases between them. CDR3 sequence reads: CSVVTVASTDTQYF. The CDR3, as DNA: TGCAGCGTTGTGACGGTGGCTAGCACAGATACGCAGTATTTT.

This clone was counted only a few times. The chain recombines TRBV6-1 with TRBJ1-1, with D unresolved. The germline V and J ends were trimmed by 4 bases and 1 base, with 7 bases remaining between them. Per germline, CDR1 MNHNS and CDR2 SASEGT. The CDR3 runs to 13 residues. CDR3 in DNA: TGTGCCAGCAGTGCTATTCAGAACACTGAAGCTTTCTTT. It translates to CASSAIQNTEAFF.

The chain links TRBV4-2 to TRBJ2-5; tentatively, D is TRBD2 (5 bases). Germline-derived CDR1 and CDR2 are LGHNA and YNFKEQ. This CDR3 has 15 amino acids. V was cut by 0 bases and J by 9 bases, with 17 bases left in between. This CDR3 is CASSQESLAGRPQYF. The CDR3 nucleotides read TGTGCCAGCAGCCAAGAATCGTTGGCGGGCAGGCCCCAGTACTTC.

This clone occurred once. The chain has TRBV28 and TRBJ2-7; D assignment may be TRBD1 or TRBD2 (6 bases each). V gave up 5 bases and J gave up 1 base, with 15 bases separating them. The CDR3 loop spans 15 amino acids. Germline values: CDR1 MDHEN, CDR2 SYDVKM. CDR3 DNA: TGTGCCAGCAGTGAAGTGACAGGAGGGTCCTACGAGCAGTACTTC. This encodes CASSEVTGGSYEQYF.

The chain recombines TRBV10-3 with TRBJ1-2, with 10 bases aligning to TRBD1. V dropped 8 bases and J dropped 5; count of bases not matched to a gene: 5. The V gene's germline CDR1 is ENHRY and CDR2 SYGVKD. The CDR3 consists of 13 residues. CDR3: CAIGDRGFYGYTF. As DNA, the CDR3 is TGTGCCATCGGGGACAGGGGTTTTTATGGCTACACCTTC.

The chain uses TRBV6-5 and TRBJ2-7; no clear D gene. From germline, CDR1 is MNHEY and CDR2 SVGAGI. This CDR3 comprises 14 residues. Trimming removed 0 bases at V and 6 bases at J, with 12 bases between. CDR3 amino acids: CASSYSRGLCEQYF. CDR3 in DNA: TGTGCCAGCAGTTACTCGCGTGGTCTCTGCGAGCAGTACTTC.

This clone showed up just once. The V gene is TRBV15, the J gene TRBJ2-2; TRBD2 aligns across 12 bases. The CDR3 has 16 residues. In germline, CDR1 is LNHNV, CDR2 YYDKDF (reference sequence). V lost 5 bases to trimming and J lost 7 bases; unmatched junction nucleotides: 8. CDR3 residues: CATSGRTSGIHGELFF. The DNA for the CDR3 is TGTGCCACCAGCGGGAGGACTAGCGGGATTCACGGGGAGCTGTTTTTT.

This sequence joins TRBV6-1 and TRBJ2-3; D not certain. V dropped 2 bases and J dropped 0 bases, with 15 bases sitting between them. The CDR3 length is 17 residues. CDR1 is MNHNS, CDR2 SASEGT, per germline. The CDR3 DNA follows: TGTGCCAGCAGTGAAATCGTGGGCTGGGCTAGCACAGATACGCAGTATTTT. Its translation is CASSEIVGWASTDTQYF.

The gene calls are TRBV18 and TRBJ1-1, with 9 bases that match TRBD1. Trimming took 3 bases from V and 4 from J; bases not matched to a gene: 6. CDR3 length: 15 amino acids. CDR1 and CDR2 from the germline V gene are KGHSH and LQKENI. This CDR3 reads CASSPRTGDTTEAFF. The CDR3 nucleotides read TGTGCCAGCTCACCCAGGACAGGGGATACCACTGAAGCTTTCTTT. Full variable domain (missing parts from reference TRBV18 and TRBJ1-1): NAGVMQNPRHLVRRRGQEARLRCSPMKGHSHVYWYRQLPEEGLKFMVYLQKENIIDESGMPKERFSAEFPKEGPSILRIQQVVRGDSAAYFCASSPRTGDTTEAFFGQGTRLTVV.

The chain couples TRBV2 to TRBJ2-2; D not resolved. CDR1 is SNHLY and CDR2 is FYNNEI in the germline V gene. V shed 0 bases and J shed 7 bases, with 9 bases lying between them. This CDR3 region has 14 residues. The CDR3 sequence is CASSEAAASGELFF. The DNA for the CDR3 is TGTGCCAGCAGTGAAGCGGCGGCTAGCGGGGAGCTGTTTTTT. Together with reference TRBV2 and TRBJ2-2, the CDR3 gives the full variable domain: EPEVTQTPSHQVTQMGQEVILRCVPISNHLYFYWYRQILGQKVEFLVSFYNNEISEKSEIFDDQFSVERPDGSNFTLKIRSTKLEDSAMYFCASSEAAASGELFFGEGSRLTVL.